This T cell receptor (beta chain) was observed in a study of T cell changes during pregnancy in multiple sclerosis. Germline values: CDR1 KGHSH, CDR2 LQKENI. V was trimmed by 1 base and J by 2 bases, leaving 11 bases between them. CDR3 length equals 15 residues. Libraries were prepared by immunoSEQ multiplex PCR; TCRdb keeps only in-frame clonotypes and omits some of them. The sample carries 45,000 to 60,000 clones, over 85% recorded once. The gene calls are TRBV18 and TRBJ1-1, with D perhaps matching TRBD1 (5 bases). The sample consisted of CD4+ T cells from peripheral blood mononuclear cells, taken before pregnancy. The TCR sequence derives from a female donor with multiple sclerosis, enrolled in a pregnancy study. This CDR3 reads CASSPRRGTNTEAFF. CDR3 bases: TGTGCCAGCTCACCACGAAGGGGTACTAACACTGAAGCTTTCTTT. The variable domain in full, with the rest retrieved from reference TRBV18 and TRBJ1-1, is NAGVMQNPRHLVRRRGQEARLRCSPMKGHSHVYWYRQLPEEGLKFMVYLQKENIIDESGMPKERFSAEFPKEGPSILRIQQVVRGDSAAYFCASSPRRGTNTEAFFGQGTRLTVV.